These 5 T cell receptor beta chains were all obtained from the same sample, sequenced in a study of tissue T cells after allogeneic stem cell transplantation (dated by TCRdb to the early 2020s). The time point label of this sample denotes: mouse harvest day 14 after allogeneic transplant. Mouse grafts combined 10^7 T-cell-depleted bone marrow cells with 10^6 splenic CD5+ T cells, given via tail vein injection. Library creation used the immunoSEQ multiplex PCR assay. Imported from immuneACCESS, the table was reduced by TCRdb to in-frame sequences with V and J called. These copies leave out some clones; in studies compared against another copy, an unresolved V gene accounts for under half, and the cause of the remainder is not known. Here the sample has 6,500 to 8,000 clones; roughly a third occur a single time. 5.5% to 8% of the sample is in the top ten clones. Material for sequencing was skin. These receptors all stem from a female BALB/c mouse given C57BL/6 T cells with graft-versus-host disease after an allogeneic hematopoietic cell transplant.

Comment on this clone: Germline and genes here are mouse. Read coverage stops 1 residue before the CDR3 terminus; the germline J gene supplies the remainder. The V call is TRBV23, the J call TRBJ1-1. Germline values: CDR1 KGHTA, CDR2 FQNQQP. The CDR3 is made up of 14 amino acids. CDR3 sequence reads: CSSSQSRGNTEVFF. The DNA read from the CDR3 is TGCTCCAGCAGTCAATCTCGGGGGAACACAGAAGTCTTC.

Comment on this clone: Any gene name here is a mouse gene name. CDR3 DNA (partial): TGTGCCAGCAGTCTGTATCACAGGGGGGATGCAGAAACGCTGTAT. Amino acid sequence: CASSLYHRGDAETLY. Given in full, the CDR3 is CASSLYHRGDAETLYF. The rearrangement uses TRBV24 and TRBJ2-3; 8 bases map to TRBD1. The read ends 1 residue shy of where the CDR3 ends; the end is completed using the germline J gene. There are 16 residues in the CDR3. Germline CDR1 is KGHTA and CDR2 is FRNEEI. V dropped 0 bases and J dropped 2; count of bases not matched to a gene: 4.

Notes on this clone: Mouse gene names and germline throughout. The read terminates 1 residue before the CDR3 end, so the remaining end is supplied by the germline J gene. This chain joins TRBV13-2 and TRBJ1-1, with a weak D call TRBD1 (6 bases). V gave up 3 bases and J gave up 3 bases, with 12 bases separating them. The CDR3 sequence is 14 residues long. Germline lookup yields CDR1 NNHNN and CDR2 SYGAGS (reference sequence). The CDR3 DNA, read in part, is TGTGCCAGCGGTGCCCACAGGGAAGACACAGAAGTCTTC. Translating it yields CASGAHREDTEVF. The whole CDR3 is CASGAHREDTEVFF.

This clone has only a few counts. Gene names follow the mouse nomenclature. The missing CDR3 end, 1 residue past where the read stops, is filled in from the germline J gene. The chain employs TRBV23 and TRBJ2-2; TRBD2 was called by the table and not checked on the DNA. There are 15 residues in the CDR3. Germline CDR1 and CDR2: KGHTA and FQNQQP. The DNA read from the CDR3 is TGCTCCAGCAGTCCCGACTGGGGAAACACCGGGCAGCTCTAC. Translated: CSSSPDWGNTGQLY. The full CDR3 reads CSSSPDWGNTGQLYF.

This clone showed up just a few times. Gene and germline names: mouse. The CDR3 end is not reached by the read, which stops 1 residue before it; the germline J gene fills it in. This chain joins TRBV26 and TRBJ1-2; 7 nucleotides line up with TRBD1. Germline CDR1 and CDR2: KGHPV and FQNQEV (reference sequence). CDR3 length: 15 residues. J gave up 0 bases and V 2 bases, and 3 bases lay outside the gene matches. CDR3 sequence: CASSLPGTANSDYTF. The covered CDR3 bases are TGTGCCAGCAGTCTGCCCGGGACAGCAAACTCCGACTACACC.